A selection of T cell receptor beta chains follows, all from one sample in a study of radiotherapy plus CTLA-4 blockade in lung cancer. Libraries were prepared by immunoSEQ multiplex PCR; TCRdb keeps only in-frame clonotypes and omits some of them. The sample contains some 78,000 clones, around 90% of which appear only once. Here the sequenced sample was peripheral blood, taken from a patient treated with radiotherapy plus ipilimumab. These receptor sequences come from a human donor with non-small cell lung cancer who had stable disease on radiotherapy plus ipilimumab. Both conserved end residues are part of each CDR3. The D gene is left open where the match is weak. Only some rows state a clone size, as once, few, many or a class for expanded clones.

>NA|TRBV7-8|NA|TRBJ2-3
TGTGCCAGCAGCTTACAACAGGGTGCTAGCACAGATACGCAGTATTTT
CASSLQQGASTDTQYF
>NA|TRBV19|NA|TRBJ1-1
TGTGCCAGTAGAAACCCCTCGCTTCGGCGGCTTGAAGCTTTCTTT
CASRNPSLRRLEAFF
>NA|TRBV11-2|NA|TRBJ1-4
TGTGCCAGCAGCCCCCCGGGGGGGCCTTTTGAAAAACTGTTTTTT
CASSPPGGPFEKLFF
>NA|TRBV9|TRBD2|TRBJ2-7
TGTGCCAGCAGCGTCGCTAGCGGGGGATACGAGCAGTACTTC
CASSVASGGYEQYF
>NA|TRBV27|TRBD2|TRBJ2-5
TGTGCCAGCAGCCACGAACTCACACTAGCGGGAGATCGGGAGACCCAGTACTTC
CASSHELTLAGDRETQYF
>NA|TRBV29-1|NA|TRBJ2-1
TGCAGCGTGGAGGGGGAAGAATCCTACAATGAGCAGTTCTTC
CSVEGEESYNEQFF
>NA|TRBV28|TRBD1|TRBJ1-1
TGTGCCAGCAGTTTCTGGGACAGGGTAAACACTGAAGCTTTCTTT
CASSFWDRVNTEAFF
>NA|TRBV28|NA|TRBJ1-1
TGTGCCAGCAGCTCCCCAGGGGCGGCGAACACTGAAGCTTTCTTT
CASSSPGAANTEAFF
>once|TRBV6-5|NA|TRBJ2-5
TGTGCCAGCAGATCCGCCGGGGGGCCCCAAGAGACCCAGTACTTC
CASRSAGGPQETQYF
>NA|TRBV7-6|NA|TRBJ2-2
TGTGCCAGCAGGAGTACATTCCGGGCCGGGGAGCTGTTTTTT
CASRSTFRAGELFF
>once|TRBV11-3|NA|TRBJ2-5
TGTGCCAGCAGCCAGAGCGGACAGGCCCGGGAGCCCCAGTACTTC
CASSQSGQAREPQYF
>NA|TRBV19|NA|TRBJ1-2
TGTGCCAGTAGTTCCCCCGCGGGGCGGTGGTTGATGGATGGCTACACCTTC
CASSSPAGRWLMDGYTF
>NA|TRBV29-1|NA|TRBJ1-2
TGCAGCGACGACCGGGGGCGCGGCTACACCTTC
CSDDRGRGYTF
>NA|TRBV7-2|TRBD1|TRBJ2-2
TGTGCCAGCAGCTTACTGGGACAGACCAACACCGGGGAGCTGTTTTTT
CASSLLGQTNTGELFF
>few|TRBV10-3|TRBD1|TRBJ1-5
TGTGCCATCAACGACAGGGTCAGCCAGCCCCAGCATTTT
CAINDRVSQPQHF
>NA|TRBV7-3|NA|TRBJ2-5
TGTGCCAGCAGCCCTGGGGGGAACCACCAAGAGACCCAGTACTTC
CASSPGGNHQETQYF
>once|TRBV7-3|TRBD1|TRBJ1-1
TGTGCCAGCAGCTTAGGACAGGGAGCTCTAAACACTGAAGCTTTCTTT
CASSLGQGALNTEAFF
>once|TRBV7-2|TRBD1|TRBJ1-6
TGTGCCAGCAGCCCCGGGACAGTAGATTCACCCCTCCACTTT
CASSPGTVDSPLHF
>NA|TRBV10-3|TRBD1|TRBJ2-7
TGTGCCATCAGGGCGGGACAGGGTTACGAGCAGTACTTC
CAIRAGQGYEQYF
>NA|TRBV6-5|NA|TRBJ1-4
TGTGCCAGCAGTTATGGGGGGGGCCGTGGAGAACTGTTTTTT
CASSYGGGRGELFF
>NA|TRBV5-6|NA|TRBJ1-2
TGTGCCAGCAGCTTGAGTTCCCAGTACACCTTC
CASSLSSQYTF
>NA|TRBV18|NA|TRBJ2-3
TGTGCCAGCTCACCACCTGACCTGGGCACAGATACGCAGTATTTT
CASSPPDLGTDTQYF
>NA|TRBV6-6|TRBD2|TRBJ2-2
TGTGCCAGCACAAGCGGGGGCCGCGACACCGGGGAGCTGTTTTTT
CASTSGGRDTGELFF
>NA|TRBV30|NA|TRBJ2-7
TGTGCCTGGAGTGGAACACAGAAATTCTACGAGCAGTACTTC
CAWSGTQKFYEQYF
>NA|TRBV7-2|NA|TRBJ2-1
TGTGCCAGCAGCTTAGACTACTACAATGAGCAGTTCTTC
CASSLDYYNEQFF
>NA|TRBV9|NA|TRBJ2-5
TGTGCCAGCAGCGTAGCGGACTTATCGAGAGAGACCCAGTACTTC
CASSVADLSRETQYF
>NA|TRBV9|TRBD1|TRBJ2-1
TGTGCCAGCAGCGTAATGGGACAGGGGGATTACAATGAGCAGTTCTTC
CASSVMGQGDYNEQFF
>NA|TRBV5-5|NA|TRBJ1-5
TGTGCCAGCAGCTTGGGGGGCAGCAATCAGCCCCAGCATTTT
CASSLGGSNQPQHF
>NA|TRBV19|TRBD1|TRBJ2-3
TGTGCCAGTAGTAAGACAGGGGGTGCGGATACGCAGTATTTT
CASSKTGGADTQYF
>NA|TRBV2|NA|TRBJ2-3
TGTGCCAGCAGGAGGGAGGCGACTAGCACAGATACGCAGTATTTT
CASRREATSTDTQYF
>few|TRBV28|NA|TRBJ1-3
TGTGCCAGCAGGCGCTATTTCGGAAACACCATATATTTT
CASRRYFGNTIYF
>NA|TRBV5-4|NA|TRBJ2-1
TGTGCCAGCAGCCTAATTTGGGGCGGGACGGTGAATGAGCAGTTCTTC
CASSLIWGGTVNEQFF
>NA|TRBV5-1|NA|TRBJ2-7
TGCGCCAGCAGCTTGACGGTTGGAGGACGAACAAGAAAGTTTTTCGGCGAGCAGTACTTC
CASSLTVGGRTRKFFGEQYF
>NA|TRBV15|NA|TRBJ2-4
TGTGCCACCAGAGCGAGAAACATTCAGTACTTC
CATRARNIQYF
>NA|TRBV7-9|NA|TRBJ1-5
TGTGCCAGCAGCCAAGAAGGGCTTTCAGGGTTCGGCAATCAGCCCCAGCATTTT
CASSQEGLSGFGNQPQHF
>NA|TRBV29-1|NA|TRBJ1-1
TGCAGCGCTGCCCTGGACAGAACCACGAACACTGAAGCTTTCTTT
CSAALDRTTNTEAFF
>NA|TRBV27|NA|TRBJ1-4
TGTGCCAGCAGTTTTACGGGTTCTAATGAAAAACTGTTTTTT
CASSFTGSNEKLFF
>NA|TRBV4-2|NA|TRBJ1-1
TGTGCCACCACAGGGATGAACACTGAAGCTTTCTTT
CATTGMNTEAFF
>few|TRBV6-5|TRBD1|TRBJ1-5
TGTGCCAGCCACGGGACAGTCAATCAGCCCCAGCATTTT
CASHGTVNQPQHF
>once|TRBV9|NA|TRBJ2-3
TGTGCCAGCAGCGTAGTAGCGGAGAGCACAGATACGCAGTATTTT
CASSVVAESTDTQYF
>NA|TRBV28|NA|TRBJ1-2
TGTGCCAGCCGCCCGGGGGCGATGTATGGCTACACCTTC
CASRPGAMYGYTF
>NA|TRBV6-5|NA|TRBJ1-5
TGTGCCAGCAGTCAACAGGGCCACCATCAGCCCCAGCATTTT
CASSQQGHHQPQHF
>NA|TRBV29-1|TRBD2|TRBJ2-7
TGCAGCGTCTTAGGACTAGCGGGAACTTCATCCTCCTACGAGCAGTACTTC
CSVLGLAGTSSSYEQYF
>NA|TRBV2|NA|TRBJ2-5
TGTGCCAGCACCGGACAGAGGCTAGCGGCGACCGGGGAGACCCAGTACTTC
CASTGQRLAATGETQYF
>NA|TRBV28|TRBD1|TRBJ1-1
TGTGCCAGCAGTTTATTTGACAGGGAGTACACTGAAGCTTTCTTT
CASSLFDREYTEAFF
>NA|TRBV5-1|NA|TRBJ2-7
TGCGCCAGCGGGTCGGAAAGACCGGCTGATGAGCAGTACTTC
CASGSERPADEQYF
>NA|TRBV5-4|NA|TRBJ1-1
TGTGCCAGCAGCTTGGATGGTCTCGGGATGAACACTGAAGCTTTCTTT
CASSLDGLGMNTEAFF
>NA|TRBV5-1|TRBD2|TRBJ2-5
TGCGCCAGTAGGACTAGCGGGGGGGCCGGGGAGCTGACCCAGTACTTC
CASRTSGGAGELTQYF
>NA|TRBV28|NA|TRBJ2-5
TGTGCCAGCAGTTTCGAGGGGACCCAGTACTTC
CASSFEGTQYF
>NA|TRBV7-9|TRBD2|TRBJ2-1
TGTGCCAGCAGCTTAGCGGTTAGCGGGAGGGCTAATGAGCAGTTCTTC
CASSLAVSGRANEQFF
>NA|TRBV2|NA|TRBJ2-7
TGTGCCAGCCTGGTTGACGACCACTTCTACGAGCAGTACTTC
CASLVDDHFYEQYF
>NA|TRBV19|NA|TRBJ2-7
TGTGCCAGTAGTATAGGAGGGGACTTTGGTGTGCAGTACTTC
CASSIGGDFGVQYF